The 22 T cell receptor beta chains reported below all come from one sample, sequenced in a study of shared clonotypes between healthy human individuals. Generated by immunoSEQ multiplex PCR, the TCRdb table keeps only in-frame clones and is missing some. The sample carries roughly 2.6 million clones, around 90% recorded once. What was sequenced was naive CD4+ T cells sorted from blood. Subset defined: CD45RA+ positively selected. These receptors were obtained from a man aged 18 to 30 in good health.

About this clone itself: One junction end does not reproduce the germline sequence, and a read error may be involved. The chain links TRBV19 to TRBJ2-7, with a possible D match to TRBD1 (6 bases). Germline lookup yields CDR1 LNHDA and CDR2 SQIVND (reference sequence). The CDR3 runs 15 residues. CDR3 protein: CASSEKQGPTSHWDF. The CDR3 nucleotides are TGTGCCAGTAGTGAAAAACAGGGACCCACGTCCCACTGGGACTTC.

The chain combines TRBV5-1 with TRBJ2-7; D might be TRBD1 (6 bases). V lost 4 bases to trimming and J lost 6 bases, with 20 bases between them. The CDR3 consists of 15 residues. The germline gives CDR1 SGHRS, CDR2 YFSETQ. Here the CDR3 DNA reads TGCGCCAGCAGCCAAGGGACACAGGGAAGAGGCGAGCAGTACTTC. Translation: CASSQGTQGRGEQYF.

In DNA form, the CDR3 reads TGTGCCAGCAGCCCTAGCCTGGGACAGGGGGCCTACGAGCAGTACTTC. Its protein product is CASSPSLGQGAYEQYF. The chain joins TRBV11-2 to TRBJ2-7, with 11 positions matching TRBD1. Germline values: CDR1 SGHAT, CDR2 FQNNGV. The CDR3 runs 16 residues. Trimming cost V 5 bases and J 2 bases; bases outside gene matches: 8.

The V call is TRBV5-4, the J call TRBJ2-7; D is possibly TRBD1 or TRBD2 (5 bases each). Trimming left V 0 bases short and J 0 bases short, with 16 bases between. Looked up from germline, CDR1 is SGHNT and CDR2 is YYREEE (reference sequence). The CDR3 sequence is 17 residues long. In DNA form, the CDR3 reads TGTGCCAGCAGCTTGGAGGCCGGGGCTGTGAGCTCCTACGAGCAGTACTTC. Protein sequence: CASSLEAGAVSSYEQYF.

A single count supports this clone. This chain links TRBV5-6 with TRBJ2-1; D is ambiguous. Trimming cost V 2 bases and J 7 bases, with 13 bases left between them. This CDR3 is built from 14 residues. The V gene's germline CDR1 is SGHDT and CDR2 YYEEEE. Here the CDR3 reads CASSFRSIGNEQFF. In DNA form, the CDR3 reads TGTGCCAGCAGCTTTCGTTCCATTGGGAATGAGCAGTTCTTC.

V and J are TRBV14 and TRBJ2-2; D is unclear. Germline V CDR1 and CDR2: SGHDN, FVKESK. The V end was cut by 3 bases, the J end by 6 bases, with 11 bases between. CDR3 length: 14 residues. The CDR3 here is CASSHMGKAGELFF. CDR3 nucleotide sequence: TGTGCCAGCAGCCACATGGGAAAGGCCGGGGAGCTGTTTTTT.

The chain carries TRBV4-3 and TRBJ1-5, with 7 bases identical to TRBD1. The CDR3 totals 17 residues. J was trimmed by 7 bases and V by 1 base; bases with no gene match: 13. Germline V gene lookup returns CDR1 LGHNA and CDR2 YSLEER. The DNA for the CDR3 is TGCGCCAGCAGCCAAGTGTGGACAGGAACCGTAGGGCAGCCCCAGCATTTT. Its translation is CASSQVWTGTVGQPQHF.

With respect to this clone: Other DNA sequences in the sample encode the same CDR3. V is TRBV6-1 and J is TRBJ2-7; D possibly matches TRBD1 or TRBD2 (6 bases each). Germline CDR1 MNHNS, CDR2 SASEGT. V gave up 1 base and J gave up 4 bases, with 8 bases separating them. The CDR3 consists of 13 residues. The CDR3 is CASSEEGGYEQYF. In DNA form, the CDR3 reads TGTGCCAGCAGTGAAGAAGGGGGGTACGAGCAGTACTTC.

This sequence joins TRBV6-1 and TRBJ2-7; 7 nucleotides agree with TRBD2. CDR1 MNHNS and CDR2 SASEGT come from the germline V gene. The V segment lost 6 bases and the J segment 1 base; nucleotides outside the gene matches: 9. The CDR3 has 15 amino acids. CDR3 coding DNA: TGTGCCAGCAGCGGGGGGTTCGCAAGTTCCTACGAGCAGTACTTC. This encodes CASSGGFASSYEQYF.

This clone was detected only once. The chain couples TRBV28 to TRBJ1-5; 7 nucleotides line up with TRBD1. The V gene end was trimmed by 6 bases and the J gene end by 0 bases; junction bases not matched to a gene: 5. The germline V gene has CDR1 MDHEN and CDR2 SYDVKM. The CDR3 loop spans 15 amino acids. The CDR3 region has the DNA TGTGCCAGCAGCCCCCAGGGGGGTAGCAATCAGCCCCAGCATTTT. Translated: CASSPQGGSNQPQHF.

The chain employs TRBV5-6 and TRBJ2-3; tentatively, D is TRBD1 (6 bases). The CDR3 loop spans 18 amino acids. Germline V gene sequence: CDR1 SGHDT, CDR2 YYEEEE. V gave up 1 base and J gave up 6 bases, with 24 bases separating them. CDR3 amino acids: CASSLIGTTQKARDTQYF. CDR3 sequence (DNA): TGTGCCAGCAGCTTGATTGGGACAACGCAAAAAGCTAGGGATACGCAGTATTTT.

V is TRBV7-9 and J is TRBJ1-1; tentatively, D is TRBD1 (5 bases). CDR1 and CDR2 from the germline V gene are SEHNR and FQNEAQ (reference sequence). The V and J ends lost 6 bases and 1 base respectively, with 9 bases between them. There are 13 residues in the CDR3. The CDR3 is CASSWGPNTEAFF. Written as DNA, the CDR3 is TGTGCCAGCAGTTGGGGACCGAACACTGAAGCTTTCTTT.

CDR3 loop: CASSTTGGTDTQYF. In nucleotides, the CDR3 is TGTGCCAGCAGCACTACAGGGGGCACAGATACGCAGTATTTT. The chain is built from TRBV11-2 and TRBJ2-3; 7 nucleotides match TRBD1. With V trimmed by 5 bases and J by 1 base, 3 bases remained unmatched. Germline V CDR1 and CDR2: SGHAT, FQNNGV. The CDR3 sequence is 14 residues long.

The chain is built from TRBV27 and TRBJ1-1; a weak D match, TRBD1 (5 bases). V lost 6 bases, J lost 2 bases, and 7 bases lay in between. Per the germline V gene, CDR1 is MNHEY and CDR2 is SMNVEV (reference sequence). The CDR3 is 12 amino acids. CDR3 sequence (DNA): TGTGCCAGCAGCGACAGAAACACTGAAGCTTTCTTT. Translation: CASSDRNTEAFF.

V is TRBV7-3 and J is TRBJ2-1, with 7 bases matching TRBD1. J lost 5 bases, V lost 4 bases, and 5 bases had no gene match. The V gene's germline CDR1 is SGHTA and CDR2 FQGTGA. This CDR3 is 14 amino acids long. In DNA form, the CDR3 reads TGTGCCAGCAGCTGGGTAGGGACAGACAATGAGCAGTTCTTC. Translating it yields CASSWVGTDNEQFF.

Only a few counts were recorded for this clone. V and J are TRBV18 and TRBJ1-1; D remains ambiguous. Germline V gene sequence: CDR1 KGHSH, CDR2 LQKENI. The V end was cut by 8 bases, the J end by 11 bases, with 15 bases between. The CDR3 totals 11 residues. CDR3 loop: CASLRETEAFF. CDR3 in DNA: TGTGCCAGCCTGCGAGAGACGGAGGCTTTCTTT. The whole variable domain, remainder taken from reference TRBV18 and TRBJ1-1, is NAGVMQNPRHLVRRRGQEARLRCSPMKGHSHVYWYRQLPEEGLKFMVYLQKENIIDESGMPKERFSAEFPKEGPSILRIQQVVRGDSAAYFCASLRETEAFFGQGTRLTVV.

V is TRBV5-1 and J is TRBJ1-2; unclear D gene. The CDR3 contains 14 residues. Germline-derived CDR1 and CDR2 are SGHRS and YFSETQ. V lost 4 bases to trimming and J lost 2 bases, with 12 bases between them. CDR3 residues: CASSPDTSNYGYTF. The CDR3 bases are TGCGCCAGCAGCCCCGACACATCGAACTATGGCTACACCTTC.

The V call is TRBV27, the J call TRBJ1-5; D remains unclear. CDR1 MNHEY and CDR2 SMNVEV come from the germline V gene (reference sequence). The CDR3 totals 14 residues. V was cut by 3 bases and J by 5 bases, with 11 bases left in between. Here the CDR3 DNA reads TGTGCCAGCAGTTTGAAACCTAAGGATCAGCCCCAGCATTTT. Residues: CASSLKPKDQPQHF.

This clone was seen more than once but under ten times. V gene TRBV29-1 combines with J gene TRBJ1-1; D unclear. Trimming left V 4 bases short and J 7 bases short, with 7 bases between. The CDR3 covers 10 residues. Germline V gives CDR1 SQVTM, CDR2 ANQGSEA. The CDR3 loop reads CSVVAGEAFF. CDR3 DNA sequence: TGCAGCGTTGTCGCAGGTGAAGCTTTCTTT.

This chain uses TRBV18 with TRBJ2-3, with TRBD1 as a possible D gene (5 bases). CDR1 KGHSH and CDR2 LQKENI come from the germline V gene. V lost 5 bases to trimming and J lost 4 bases, with 7 bases between them. This CDR3 region has 12 residues. The CDR3 nucleotides read TGTGCCAGCTCAGCAGGGCCAGATACGCAGTATTTT. It specifies CASSAGPDTQYF.

The V and J genes are TRBV18 and TRBJ1-4; 9 bases agree with TRBD1. V was clipped by 4 bases and J by 7 bases; unmatched bases: 13. Germline values: CDR1 KGHSH, CDR2 LQKENI. This CDR3 is 17 amino acids long. CDR3 loop: CASSLKIGQGRSEKLFF. CDR3 sequence (DNA): TGTGCCAGCTCACTTAAAATAGGACAGGGGAGGAGTGAAAAACTGTTTTTT. Filled out from reference TRBV18 and TRBJ1-4, the complete variable domain reads NAGVMQNPRHLVRRRGQEARLRCSPMKGHSHVYWYRQLPEEGLKFMVYLQKENIIDESGMPKERFSAEFPKEGPSILRIQQVVRGDSAAYFCASSLKIGQGRSEKLFFGSGTQLSVL.

This chain links TRBV5-4 with TRBJ2-5, with TRBD2 identical over 11 bases. This CDR3 spans 12 amino acids. CDR1 and CDR2 (germline): SGHNT, YYREEE (reference sequence). J lost 6 bases, V lost 9 bases, and 4 bases had no gene match. The CDR3 reads CATGLAGQTQYF. The CDR3 nucleotides read TGTGCCACTGGACTAGCGGGTCAGACCCAGTACTTC. Full variable domain (outside the CDR3, taken from reference TRBV5-4 and TRBJ2-5): ETGVTQSPTHLIKTRGQQVTLRCSSQSGHNTVSWYQQALGQGPQFIFQYYREEENGRGNFPPRFSGLQFPNYSSELNVNALELDDSALYLCATGLAGQTQYFGPGTRLLVL.